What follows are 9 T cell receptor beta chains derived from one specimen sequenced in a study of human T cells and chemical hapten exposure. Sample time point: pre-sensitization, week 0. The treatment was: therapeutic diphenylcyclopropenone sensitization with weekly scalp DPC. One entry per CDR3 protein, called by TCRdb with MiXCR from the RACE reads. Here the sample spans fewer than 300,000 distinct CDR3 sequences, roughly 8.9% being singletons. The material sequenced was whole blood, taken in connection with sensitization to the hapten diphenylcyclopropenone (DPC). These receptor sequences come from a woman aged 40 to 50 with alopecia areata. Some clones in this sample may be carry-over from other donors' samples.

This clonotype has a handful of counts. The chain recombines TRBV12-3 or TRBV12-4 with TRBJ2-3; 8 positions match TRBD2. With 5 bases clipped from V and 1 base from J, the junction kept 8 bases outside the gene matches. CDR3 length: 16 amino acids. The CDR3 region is CASSPPRREGTDTQYF. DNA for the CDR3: TGTGCCAGCAGTCCCCCGAGGCGGGAGGGCACAGATACGCAGTATTTT.

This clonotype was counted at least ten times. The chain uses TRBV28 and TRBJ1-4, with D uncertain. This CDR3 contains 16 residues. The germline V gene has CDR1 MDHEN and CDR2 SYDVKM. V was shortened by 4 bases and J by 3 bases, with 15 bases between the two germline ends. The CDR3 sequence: CASSSSGGVANEKLFF. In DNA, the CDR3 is TGTGCCAGCAGTTCGAGTGGCGGGGTAGCTAATGAAAAACTGTTTTTT.

In nucleotides, the CDR3 is TGTGCCAGCAGTTTTGACTCCTCCTACGAGCAGTACTTC. Encoded protein: CASSFDSSYEQYF. The rearrangement links TRBV12-3 or TRBV12-4 to TRBJ2-7, with D unclear. This CDR3 is 13 amino acids long. The ends were cut back, 3 bases at V and 0 bases at J, with 6 bases in the middle.

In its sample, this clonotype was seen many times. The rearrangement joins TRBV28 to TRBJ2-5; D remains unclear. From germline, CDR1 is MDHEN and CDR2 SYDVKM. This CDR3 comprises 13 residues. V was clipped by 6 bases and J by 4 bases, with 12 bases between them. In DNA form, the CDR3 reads TGTGCCAGCAGCCTCCCCAATCGAGAGACCCAGTACTTC. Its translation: CASSLPNRETQYF.

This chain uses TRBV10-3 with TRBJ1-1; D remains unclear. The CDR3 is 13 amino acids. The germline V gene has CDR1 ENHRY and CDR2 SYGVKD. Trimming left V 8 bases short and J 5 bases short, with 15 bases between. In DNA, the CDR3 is TGTGCCATCGGTCGGCGGGGTCGGACTGAAGCTTTCTTT. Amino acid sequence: CAIGRRGRTEAFF.

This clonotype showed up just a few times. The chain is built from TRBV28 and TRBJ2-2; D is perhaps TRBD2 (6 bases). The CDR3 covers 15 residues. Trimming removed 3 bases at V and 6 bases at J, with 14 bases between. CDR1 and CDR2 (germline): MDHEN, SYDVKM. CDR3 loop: CASSLGDSGSGELFF. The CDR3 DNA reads TGTGCCAGCAGTTTGGGGGACTCTGGGTCCGGGGAGCTGTTTTTT.

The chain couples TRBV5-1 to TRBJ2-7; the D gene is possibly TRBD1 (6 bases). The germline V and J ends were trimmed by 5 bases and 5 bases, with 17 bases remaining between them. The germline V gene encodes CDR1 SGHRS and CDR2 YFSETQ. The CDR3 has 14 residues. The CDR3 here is CASRDSLSGDEQYF. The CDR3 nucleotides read TGCGCCAGCAGGGACAGTCTCTCTGGGGACGAGCAGTACTTC.

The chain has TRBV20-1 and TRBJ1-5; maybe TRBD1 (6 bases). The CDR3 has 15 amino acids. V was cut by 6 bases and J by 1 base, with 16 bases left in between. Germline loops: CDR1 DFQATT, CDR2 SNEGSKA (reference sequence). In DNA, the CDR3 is TGCAGTGCCACCGGACAGATTGGGAGCAATCAGCCCCAGCATTTT. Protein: CSATGQIGSNQPQHF.

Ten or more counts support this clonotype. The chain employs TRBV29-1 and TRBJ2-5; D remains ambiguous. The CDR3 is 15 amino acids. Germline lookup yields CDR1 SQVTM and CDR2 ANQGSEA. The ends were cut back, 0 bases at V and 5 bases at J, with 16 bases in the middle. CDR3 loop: CSVEDRARGIETQYF. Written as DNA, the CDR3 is TGCAGCGTTGAAGATCGTGCTCGCGGAATCGAGACCCAGTACTTC. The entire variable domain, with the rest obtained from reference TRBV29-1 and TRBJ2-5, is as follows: SAVISQKPSRDICQRGTSLTIQCQVDSQVTMMFWYRQQPGQSLTLIATANQGSEATYESGFVIDKFPISRPNLTFSTLTVSNMSPEDSSIYLCSVEDRARGIETQYFGPGTRLLVL.